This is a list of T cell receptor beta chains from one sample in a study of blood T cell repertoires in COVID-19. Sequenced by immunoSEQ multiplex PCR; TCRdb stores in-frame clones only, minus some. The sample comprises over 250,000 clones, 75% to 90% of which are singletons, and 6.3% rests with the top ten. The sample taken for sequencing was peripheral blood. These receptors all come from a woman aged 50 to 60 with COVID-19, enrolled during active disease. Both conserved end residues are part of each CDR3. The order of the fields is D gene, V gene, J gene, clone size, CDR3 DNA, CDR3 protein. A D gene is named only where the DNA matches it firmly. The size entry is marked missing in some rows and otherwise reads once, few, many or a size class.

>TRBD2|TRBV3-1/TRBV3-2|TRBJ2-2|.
TGTGCCAGCAGCCAACCGGGACTAACGAACACCGGGGAGCTGTTTTTT
CASSQPGLTNTGELFF
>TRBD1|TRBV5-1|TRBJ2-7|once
TGCGCCAGCAGCTTGTGGCAGGGGGTCGAGCAGTACTTC
CASSLWQGVEQYF
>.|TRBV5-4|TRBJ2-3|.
TGTGCCAGCAGCCCCCCTAGCACAGATACGCAGTATTTT
CASSPPSTDTQYF
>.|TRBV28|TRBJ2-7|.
TGTGCCAGCTCCTCAGGGCTTCGTGCCTCCTACGAGCAGTACTTC
CASSSGLRASYEQYF
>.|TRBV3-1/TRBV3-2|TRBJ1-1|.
TGTGCCAGCAGTCTGGACATGACGACACCAACTGAAGCTTTCTTT
CASSLDMTTPTEAFF
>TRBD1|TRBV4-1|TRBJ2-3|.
TGCGCCAGCAGCCAAGGGACAGGGAAGAGGGATACGCAGTATTTT
CASSQGTGKRDTQYF
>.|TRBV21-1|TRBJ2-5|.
TGTGCCAGCAGCAATTGGCTAGCGGTCCAAGAGACCCAGTACTTC
CASSNWLAVQETQYF
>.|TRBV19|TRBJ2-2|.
TGTGCCAGTATCTCTCGCCGGGTTACAAACACCGGGGAGCTGTTTTTT
CASISRRVTNTGELFF
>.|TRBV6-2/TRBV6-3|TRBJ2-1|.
TGTGCCAGCAGTTACTTTTTCGATGAGCAGTTCTTC
CASSYFFDEQFF
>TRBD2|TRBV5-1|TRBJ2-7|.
TGCGCCAGCAAGGTAGCGGGCAACTACGAGCAGTACTTC
CASKVAGNYEQYF
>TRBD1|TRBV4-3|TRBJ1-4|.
TGCGCCAGCAGCCATACGACAGGGAGGGAAAAACTGTTTTTT
CASSHTTGREKLFF
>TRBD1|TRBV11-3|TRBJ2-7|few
TGTGCCAGCAGCAGACATTATGGGACAGCGGTATCCTACGAGCAGTACTTC
CASSRHYGTAVSYEQYF
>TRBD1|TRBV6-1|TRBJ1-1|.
TGTGCCAGCAGTGAAAACAGGGGGGTTGAAGCTTTCTTT
CASSENRGVEAFF
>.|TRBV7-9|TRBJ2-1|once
TGTGCCAGCAGCTCCCTAACCCGCGGCAACGACAATGAGCAGTTCTTC
CASSSLTRGNDNEQFF
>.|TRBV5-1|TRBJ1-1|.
TGCGCCAGCAGCTTGGATTCAGGGGAGGGGACTGAAGCTTTCTTT
CASSLDSGEGTEAFF
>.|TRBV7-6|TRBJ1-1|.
TGTGCCAGCAGCCCTCGGGCAGGGGACACTGAAGCTTTCTTT
CASSPRAGDTEAFF
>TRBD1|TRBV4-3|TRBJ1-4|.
TGCGCCAGCAGCCCCTTGGGTAGACAGGGTGAAAAACTGTTTTTT
CASSPLGRQGEKLFF
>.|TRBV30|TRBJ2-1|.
TGTGCCTGGAGTAGCGCCTCCTACAATGAGCAGTTCTTC
CAWSSASYNEQFF
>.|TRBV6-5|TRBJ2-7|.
TGTGCCAGCGGGAGCGGCTCCTACGAGCAGTACTTC
CASGSGSYEQYF
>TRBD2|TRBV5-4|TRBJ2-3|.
TGTGCCAGCGAAGTGGGCGGGAGGAGGAATACGCAGTATTTT
CASEVGGRRNTQYF
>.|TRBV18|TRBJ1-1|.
TGTGCCAGCTCCGACCAGCGGGGCTTAGCTTTCTTT
CASSDQRGLAFF
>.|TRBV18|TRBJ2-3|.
TGTGCCAGCTCACTAACCGCCGGGACTTCTAGCACAGATACGCAGTATTTT
CASSLTAGTSSTDTQYF
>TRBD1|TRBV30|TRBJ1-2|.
TGTGCCTGGAGTCGAAGGACAGGGGGCGTTGGTGGCTACACCTTC
CAWSRRTGGVGGYTF
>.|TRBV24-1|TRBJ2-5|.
TGTGCCACCAGTGACGTAGGCGACCTCGAGACTCAAGAGACCCAGTACTTC
CATSDVGDLETQETQYF
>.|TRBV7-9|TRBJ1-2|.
TGTGCCAGCAGCTTAGGGGGGGACTATGGCTACACCTTC
CASSLGGDYGYTF
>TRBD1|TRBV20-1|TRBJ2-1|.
TGCAGTGCTCCCCCGGACAGGGGGGAGTTCTTC
CSAPPDRGEFF
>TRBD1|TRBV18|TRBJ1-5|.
TGTGCCAGCTCACCCCAGGGGGATAGCAATCAGCCCCAGCATTTT
CASSPQGDSNQPQHF
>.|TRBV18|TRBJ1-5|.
TGTGCCAGCTCACCAGGAGAGGGACAGCCCCAGCATTTT
CASSPGEGQPQHF